These 22 T cell receptor beta chains were sequenced from one sample in a study of CD8 T cells in ankylosing spondylitis. Findings and caveats of the study: Ankylosing spondylitis blood seemed to carry a telltale TCR beta motif made of about 8 highly homologous variants.

Their antigen targets remain unknown. Each CDR3 protein gets one entry after TCRdb re-called the 5' RACE reads with MiXCR. The repertoire consists of under 150,000 distinct CDR3 sequences, with approximately 17% occurring once and the leading ten covering 33%. Sequencing was done on a sample of blood, either unsorted or a sorted T cell fraction (not recorded which). The receptors were gathered from a male donor with ankylosing spondylitis.

The J gene is TRBJ2-7, the V gene TRBV12-3 or TRBV12-4; 13 nucleotides line up with TRBD2. Trimming cost V 6 bases and J 4 bases; bases outside gene matches: 3. The CDR3 has 14 residues. CDR3 bases: TGTGCCAGCAGGCCGGGACTAGCGGGGTACGAGCAGTACTTC. Encoded protein: CASRPGLAGYEQYF.

The rearrangement links TRBV12-5 to TRBJ1-1, with D possibly matching TRBD1 (6 bases). CDR1 and CDR2 (germline): LGHNT, FRNRAP. Trimming removed 5 bases at V and 9 bases at J, with 22 bases between. The CDR3 consists of 15 residues. Here the CDR3 reads CASGPPVGHRIKAFF. The DNA of the CDR3 is TGTGCTAGTGGTCCCCCCGTGGGACATCGGATTAAAGCTTTCTTT.

This rearrangement joins TRBV10-3 to TRBJ2-1; TRBD2 aligns across 12 bases. The CDR3 totals 13 residues. The germline gives CDR1 ENHRY, CDR2 SYGVKD. The J segment lost 10 bases and the V segment lost 2 bases, leaving 0 bases of the junction unmatched. CDR3 residues: CAISEGLAGEQFF. CDR3 bases: TGTGCCATCAGTGAGGGACTAGCGGGGGAGCAGTTCTTC.

The chain joins TRBV10-3 to TRBJ2-1, with TRBD2 matching over 7 bases. There are 18 residues in the CDR3. V trimming: 11 bases; J trimming: 0 bases; junction bases outside the gene matches: 19. The germline V gene encodes CDR1 ENHRY and CDR2 SYGVKD. The CDR3 loop reads CALGPASGPTGSYNEQFF. The CDR3 region has the DNA TGTGCCCTCGGCCCGGCTAGCGGACCCACCGGCTCCTACAATGAGCAGTTCTTC.

The CDR3 coding sequence is TGTGCCAGCAGCGTAGAGGGAGGGTTATACAATGAGCAGTTCTTC. This sequence encodes CASSVEGGLYNEQFF. V is TRBV9 and J is TRBJ2-1; 7 bases line up with TRBD2. The CDR3 extends over 15 amino acids. The V segment lost 0 bases and the J segment 4 bases; nucleotides outside the gene matches: 4. The germline V gene encodes CDR1 SGDLS and CDR2 YYNGEE.

This clonotype was observed many times. The chain combines TRBV6-5 with TRBJ2-7, with D tentatively TRBD1 (6 bases). V lost 2 bases and J lost 3, with 11 bases in between. Germline V lookup: CDR1 MNHEY, CDR2 SVGAGI. The CDR3 consists of 14 residues. The CDR3, as DNA: TGTGCCAGCAGTTACACCGGACAGAACTACGAGCAGTACTTC. It encodes CASSYTGQNYEQYF.

This chain uses TRBV6-1 with TRBJ2-6; D is undetermined. The CDR3 extends over 17 amino acids. Germline V gene data show CDR1 as MNHNS and CDR2 as SASEGT. Trimming stripped 0 bases from V and 0 bases from J, with 9 bases between. CDR3 DNA sequence: TGTGCCAGCAGTGAAGCTGGGGTGCGCTCTGGGGCCAACGTCCTGACTTTC. It is translated as CASSEAGVRSGANVLTF.

This clonotype has a count of ten or more. The CDR3 bases are TGCGCCAGCAGCTTGGGGGGGCTGACTAGCTTCACAGATACGCAGTATTTT. It encodes CASSLGGLTSFTDTQYF. This chain links TRBV5-1 with TRBJ2-3; possibly TRBD2 for D (7 bases). Germline V gives CDR1 SGHRS, CDR2 YFSETQ. This CDR3 comprises 17 residues. V lost 0 bases to trimming and J lost 2 bases, with 16 bases between them.

This clonotype was detected only a few times. Here the CDR3 DNA reads TGTGCCAGCAGCTTTAAGCGGGGGCTGGGCTACAATGAGCAGTTCTTC. Protein product: CASSFKRGLGYNEQFF. The chain is built from TRBV7-6 and TRBJ2-1, with 8 bases identical to TRBD2. CDR3 length: 16 amino acids. V lost 3 bases, J lost 3 bases, and 7 bases stayed unmatched. CDR1 is SGHVS and CDR2 is FNYEAQ in the germline V gene.

This clonotype was observed a few times. The chain links TRBV29-1 to TRBJ2-1; tentatively, D is TRBD2 (6 bases). From germline, CDR1 is SQVTM and CDR2 ANQGSEA. The CDR3 has 13 residues. The V and J ends lost 4 bases and 0 bases respectively, with 7 bases between them. CDR3 region: CSVVGLSYNEQFF. As DNA, the CDR3 is TGCAGCGTTGTGGGACTCTCCTACAATGAGCAGTTCTTC.

A few counts support this clonotype. This chain links TRBV15 with TRBJ2-7, with 9 nucleotides matching TRBD1. Unmatched junction bases numbered 6, after V lost 8 bases and J lost 7 bases. The CDR3 runs to 12 residues. CDR1 is LNHNV and CDR2 is YYDKDF in the germline V gene (reference sequence). For the CDR3, the DNA is TGTGCCACCCGGGACAGGGCAGAGGAGCAGTACTTC. Its protein product is CATRDRAEEQYF.

The gene calls are TRBV20-1 and TRBJ2-7; TRBD2 matches at 8 bases. The CDR3 has 16 amino acids. Per the germline V gene, CDR1 is DFQATT and CDR2 is SNEGSKA (reference sequence). The J segment lost 5 bases and the V segment lost 1 base, leaving 13 bases of the junction unmatched. CDR3 sequence (DNA): TGCAGTGCTAGAGTTGTGCGGGAGGACCGGGGGCACGAGCAGTACTTC. This sequence encodes CSARVVREDRGHEQYF.

The rearrangement uses TRBV12-3 or TRBV12-4 and TRBJ2-1; 10 bases align to TRBD2. The length of the CDR3 is 15 residues. V trimming: 7 bases; J trimming: 7 bases; junction bases outside the gene matches: 10. As DNA, the CDR3 is TGTGCCAGCAACCTGTGGGCTAGCGGGAGTAATGAGCAGTTCTTC. The encoded protein is CASNLWASGSNEQFF.

This clonotype was picked up many times. This chain links TRBV24-1 with TRBJ2-2; the D gene is possibly TRBD2 (5 bases). The V end was cut by 10 bases, the J end by 1 base, with 12 bases between. The CDR3 sequence is 14 residues long. Germline loops: CDR1 KGHDR, CDR2 SFDVKD. Here the CDR3 reads CATSDGGNTGELFF. The DNA of the CDR3 is TGTGCCACTTCGGACGGAGGGAACACCGGGGAGCTGTTTTTT.

This clonotype was recorded at least ten times. The chain joins TRBV6-5 to TRBJ2-1; D is possibly TRBD2 (6 bases). The V gene's germline CDR1 is MNHEY and CDR2 SVGAGI. This CDR3 has 15 amino acids. The ends were cut back, 2 bases at V and 4 bases at J, with 12 bases in the middle. The CDR3 bases are TGTGCCAGCAGTTACCAAGCGGGTTATTACAATGAGCAGTTCTTC. Encoded protein: CASSYQAGYYNEQFF.

V and J are TRBV7-9 and TRBJ1-2; TRBD1 matches at 7 bases. Trimming cost V 5 bases and J 5 bases; bases outside gene matches: 8. CDR1 and CDR2 from the germline V gene are SEHNR and FQNEAQ (reference sequence). CDR3 size: 14 residues. DNA for the CDR3: TGTGCCAGCAGCGAGGGGGACAGAAGATATGGCTACACCTTC. Protein: CASSEGDRRYGYTF. The whole variable domain, remainder taken from reference TRBV7-9 and TRBJ1-2, is DTGVSQNPRHKITKRGQNVTFRCDPISEHNRLYWYRQTLGQGPEFLTYFQNEAQLEKSRLLSDRFSAERPKGSFSTLEIQRTEQGDSAMYLCASSEGDRRYGYTFGSGTRLTVV.

The table lists this clonotype with a few counts. The chain uses TRBV3-1 and TRBJ2-1; weak D call: TRBD2 (5 bases). There are 16 residues in the CDR3. Deletions cut 4 bases from V and 1 base from J, with 14 bases between. Germline V gene data show CDR1 as LGHDT and CDR2 as YNNKEL (reference sequence). CDR3 nucleotide sequence: TGTGCCAGCAGCCCCGGGAAAGTGAGGTCCTACAATGAGCAGTTCTTC. Protein: CASSPGKVRSYNEQFF.

V gene TRBV7-9 combines with J gene TRBJ2-3; 8 nucleotides match TRBD2. Looked up from germline, CDR1 is SEHNR and CDR2 is FQNEAQ (reference sequence). CDR3 size: 16 residues. Losses at the gene ends were 3 bases for V and 2 bases for J; bases not matched to a gene: 7. The CDR3 nucleotides read TGTGCCAGCAGCTTTTCTACTAGCGGATCCACAGATACGCAGTATTTT. Residues: CASSFSTSGSTDTQYF.

This clonotype was seen at least ten times. The rearrangement uses TRBV2 and TRBJ2-1, with D tentatively TRBD1 (5 bases). Germline V gene sequence: CDR1 SNHLY, CDR2 FYNNEI. The germline V and J ends were trimmed by 4 bases and 5 bases, with 12 bases remaining between them. The CDR3 consists of 14 residues. The CDR3 is CASSGGQGNNEQFF. CDR3 nucleotides: TGTGCCAGCAGTGGAGGACAAGGGAACAATGAGCAGTTCTTC.

This clonotype was seen a handful of times. This sequence joins TRBV27 and TRBJ2-2; D perhaps matches TRBD1 (7 bases). Trimming stripped 5 bases from V and 9 bases from J, with 16 bases between. This CDR3 is built from 14 residues. The germline CDR1 and CDR2 sequences are MNHEY and SMNVEV (reference sequence). In DNA, the CDR3 is TGTGCCAGCAGTGCTGGAGGGGGCGCGAGGGAGCTGTTTTTT. This sequence encodes CASSAGGGARELFF.

This clonotype was seen a few times. The chain employs TRBV5-1 and TRBJ2-7; D is uncertain. Germline V gene data show CDR1 as SGHRS and CDR2 as YFSETQ. The CDR3 runs 12 residues. V was clipped by 3 bases and J by 3 bases, with 7 bases between them. The CDR3 DNA sequence: TGCGCCAGCAGCTCGGCAGGCTACGAGCAGTACTTC. As protein: CASSSAGYEQYF.

V and J are TRBV4-2 and TRBJ2-7, with TRBD2 matching over 10 bases. The CDR3 has 14 amino acids. Germline values: CDR1 LGHNA, CDR2 YNFKEQ. With 5 bases clipped from V and 2 bases from J, the junction kept 3 bases outside the gene matches. This chain's CDR3 is CASSTSGRAYEQYF. The CDR3 nucleotides are TGTGCCAGCAGCACAAGCGGGAGGGCCTACGAGCAGTACTTC.